This T cell receptor (beta chain) was recovered during a study of type 1 and type 2 diabetes patients. Looking at the study overall: Participants included type 1 and type 2 diabetes patients plus nondiabetic controls. CD4+ or CD8+ T cells were positively selected from PBMCs with microbeads.

The V end lost 4 bases, the J end lost 0 bases, and 14 bases lay between the germline ends. The germline V gene encodes CDR1 SGHRS and CDR2 YFSETQ. The CDR3 has 17 residues. Genomic DNA was the PCR template. Amplification of the beta chain CDR3 used 30 forward and 13 reverse multiplex primers. One entry per CDR3 protein, called by TCRdb with MiXCR from the multiplex PCR reads. The data show fewer than 350,000 distinct CDR3 sequences, with around 47% seen just once and around 13% held by the top ten. This TCR derives from a young man with type 2 diabetes. Sequenced material: peripheral blood mononuclear cells (PBMCs). V and J are TRBV5-1 and TRBJ2-6; TRBD1 might be the D (5 bases). CDR3 coding DNA: TGCGCCAGCAGCCCGCAGGGCGGTCACTCTGGGGCCAACGTCCTGACTTTC. Protein: CASSPQGGHSGANVLTF.